Sequencing of this T cell receptor (beta chain) was carried out in a study of siplizumab effects on memory and regulatory T cells. Around 9.8 x 10^4 TCR templates were measured in each sample. TCRdb's table, derived via immunoSEQ multiplex PCR, lists solely in-frame clones and lacks some. The sample has some 100,000 clones, 92% seen once. Notes on the study in general: The alloresponse seemed to draw substantially on naive T cells, which appeared more diverse than memory cells. Proliferating clones, CD4+ or CD8+, lacked an assignable naive or memory phenotype in roughly 80-96% of cases.

About this clone: Its antigen remains unknown.

Germline V lookup: CDR1 SGHNT, CDR2 YENEEA. The CDR3 has 16 amino acids. V was cut by 1 base and J by 2 bases, with 14 bases left in between. This clonotype was sampled from a human donor in good health. This rearrangement joins TRBV11-3 to TRBJ2-5, with D maybe TRBD2 (6 bases). Sequences were obtained from Tregs sorted from blood. The chain's CDR3 is CASSLVAGGRQETQYF. CDR3 in DNA: TGTGCCAGCAGCTTAGTAGCTGGAGGGAGGCAAGAGACCCAGTACTTC. The variable domain in full, completed from reference TRBV11-3 and TRBJ2-5, reads EAGVVQSPRYKIIEKKQPVAFWCNPISGHNTLYWYLQNLGQGPELLIRYENEEAVDDSQLPKDRFSAERLKGVDSTLKIQPAELGDSAVYLCASSLVAGGRQETQYFGPGTRLLVL.